This entry lists 18 T cell receptor beta chains sequenced from one sample in a study of shared clonotypes between healthy human individuals. This table comes from immunoSEQ multiplex PCR, and its TCRdb copy is limited to in-frame clones, with some not included. The repertoire holds about 530,000 clones, with 75% to 80% as singletons. The specimen was PBMCs. The receptors here all came from a woman in her forties in good health. Some clones in this sample may be carry-over from other donors' samples.

V gene TRBV11-3 combines with J gene TRBJ2-1; D is uncertain. V dropped 5 bases and J dropped 7 bases, with 12 bases sitting between them. The CDR3 sequence is 13 residues long. The V gene's germline CDR1 is SGHNT and CDR2 YENEEA. The CDR3 is CASSMSRLNEQFF. The CDR3 coding sequence is TGTGCCAGCAGCATGTCCCGGCTTAATGAGCAGTTCTTC.

This chain uses TRBV28 with TRBJ2-7; 8 bases align to TRBD2. Germline V CDR1 and CDR2: MDHEN, SYDVKM. The CDR3 sequence is 16 residues long. The V gene end was trimmed by 7 bases and the J gene end by 4 bases; junction bases not matched to a gene: 15. The CDR3 DNA is TGTGCCAGCAAAAGCGGGGGAGGGGGGAGACTATACGAGCAGTACTTC. It is translated as CASKSGGGGRLYEQYF.

The chain has TRBV7-3 and TRBJ2-7; the D is unclear. V gave up 4 bases and J gave up 7 bases, with 14 bases separating them. The CDR3 totals 13 residues. The germline gives CDR1 SGHTA, CDR2 FQGTGA. CDR3: CASSSMLGGEQYF. The CDR3 nucleotides are TGTGCCAGCAGCTCGATGCTGGGTGGAGAGCAGTACTTC.

The V call is TRBV11-2, the J call TRBJ2-2; the match to TRBD1 covers 7 bases. In germline, CDR1 is SGHAT, CDR2 FQNNGV. V shed 2 bases, J shed 3 bases, and the junction held 9 bases outside the gene matches. The CDR3 covers 17 residues. This chain's CDR3 is CASSLRHRDSHTGELFF. CDR3 nucleotide sequence: TGTGCCAGCAGCTTACGGCACCGGGACAGTCACACCGGGGAGCTGTTTTTT.

The CDR3 DNA reads TGTGCCAGCAGGGGACGAAGGGGGGCAGATACGCAGTATTTT. This translates into CASRGRRGADTQYF. The chain joins TRBV28 to TRBJ2-3, with D perhaps TRBD1 or TRBD2 (6 bases each). The CDR3 loop spans 14 amino acids. The V end was cut by 6 bases, the J end by 4 bases, with 14 bases between. Germline assignment: CDR1 MDHEN and CDR2 SYDVKM.

Note on this clone: Within the sample, other DNA sequences also encode this same CDR3. The chain has TRBV30 and TRBJ1-3; D remains ambiguous. Germline values: CDR1 GTSNPN, CDR2 SVGIG (reference sequence). V was shortened by 0 bases and J by 0 bases, with 6 bases between the two germline ends. The CDR3 extends over 14 amino acids. CDR3 sequence: CAWSVGSSGNTIYF. In nucleotides, the CDR3 is TGTGCCTGGAGTGTCGGGAGCTCTGGAAACACCATATATTTT.

This clone has just one count. Just one base apart from a much larger clone, this may be a read error. In the same sample, other DNA sequences code for this CDR3. This rearrangement joins TRBV5-1 to TRBJ1-2, with D unresolved. V lost 2 bases to trimming and J lost 6 bases, with 11 bases between them. The CDR3 totals 13 residues. The germline gives CDR1 SGHRS, CDR2 YFSETQ. The CDR3 DNA is TGCGCCAGCAGCTTAACAGCCGTTCATGGCTACACCTTC. This translates into CASSLTAVHGYTF. The whole variable domain, remainder taken from reference TRBV5-1 and TRBJ1-2, is KAGVTQTPRYLIKTRGQQVTLSCSPISGHRSVSWYQQTPGQGLQFLFEYFSETQRNKGNFPGRFSGRQFSNSRSEMNVSTLELGDSALYLCASSLTAVHGYTFGSGTRLTVV.

As for this clone: Other DNA sequences in this specimen translate into the identical CDR3. This rearrangement joins TRBV9 to TRBJ2-2; D remains ambiguous. The CDR3 contains 13 residues. The germline V and J ends were trimmed by 4 bases and 0 bases, with 4 bases remaining between them. Germline loops: CDR1 SGDLS, CDR2 YYNGEE. CDR3 in DNA: TGTGCCAGCAGCCCACCGAACACCGGGGAGCTGTTTTTT. This translates into CASSPPNTGELFF.

V is TRBV5-1 and J is TRBJ2-5; D call uncertain. Trimming shortened V by 1 base and J by 2 bases, and 9 bases separated the two germline ends. This CDR3 is built from 14 residues. Germline V gene sequence: CDR1 SGHRS, CDR2 YFSETQ. This chain's CDR3 is CASSLNGYQETQYF. CDR3 coding DNA: TGCGCCAGCAGCTTGAATGGGTATCAAGAGACCCAGTACTTC.

This clone was found many times. V gene TRBV19 combines with J gene TRBJ2-2; possibly TRBD1 for D (7 bases). Deletions cut 1 base from V and 5 bases from J, with 8 bases between. The germline V gene has CDR1 LNHDA and CDR2 SQIVND (reference sequence). The CDR3 has 14 amino acids. The CDR3 reads CASSIAGGTGELFF. CDR3 sequence (DNA): TGTGCCAGTAGTATAGCAGGGGGGACCGGGGAGCTGTTTTTT.

The V call is TRBV7-2, the J call TRBJ2-1; no clear D. The CDR3 is 12 amino acids. V was cut by 3 bases and J by 7 bases, with 7 bases left in between. Germline assignment: CDR1 SGHTA and CDR2 FQGNSA. The CDR3 coding sequence is TGTGCCAGCAGCTTCCGTTTAAATGAGCAGTTCTTC. It yields the protein CASSFRLNEQFF.

The J gene is TRBJ2-1, the V gene TRBV7-6; D unresolved. V shed 1 base and J shed 1 base, with 5 bases lying between them. CDR1 and CDR2 (germline): SGHVS, FNYEAQ. The CDR3 extends over 14 amino acids. The CDR3 sequence: CASSLVGSYNEQFF. CDR3 in DNA: TGTGCCAGCAGCTTAGTGGGATCCTACAATGAGCAGTTCTTC.

V gene TRBV2 combines with J gene TRBJ1-2; 7 bases line up with TRBD1. CDR3 length: 15 amino acids. Germline assignment: CDR1 SNHLY and CDR2 FYNNEI. J lost 4 bases, V lost 4 bases, and 9 bases had no gene match. In DNA form, the CDR3 reads TGTGCCAGCAGTGCAGAGCATCGGGACAGCTATGGCTACACCTTC. It encodes CASSAEHRDSYGYTF. Supplemented by reference TRBV2 and TRBJ1-2, the full variable domain reads EPEVTQTPSHQVTQMGQEVILRCVPISNHLYFYWYRQILGQKVEFLVSFYNNEISEKSEIFDDQFSVERPDGSNFTLKIRSTKLEDSAMYFCASSAEHRDSYGYTFGSGTRLTVV.

The chain is built from TRBV9 and TRBJ2-7, with a possible D match to TRBD1 (7 bases). CDR3 length: 15 amino acids. Germline lookup yields CDR1 SGDLS and CDR2 YYNGEE. V was cut by 0 bases and J by 5 bases, with 15 bases left in between. CDR3 loop: CASSVGRGRRNEQYF. Written as DNA, the CDR3 is TGTGCCAGCAGCGTAGGGAGGGGGCGAAGGAACGAGCAGTACTTC.

This chain joins TRBV4-1 and TRBJ2-3, with D maybe TRBD2 (5 bases). The germline CDR1 and CDR2 sequences are MGHRA and YSYEKL. There are 14 residues in the CDR3. V was pared by 0 bases and J by 5 bases, with 9 bases between. The CDR3: CASSQDTAGDTQYF. DNA of the CDR3: TGCGCCAGCAGCCAAGATACTGCGGGAGATACGCAGTATTTT.

V gene TRBV28 combines with J gene TRBJ2-1, with 7 bases lining up with TRBD2. V shed 7 bases, J shed 0 bases, and the junction held 6 bases outside the gene matches. The CDR3 sequence is 15 residues long. Germline-derived CDR1 and CDR2 are MDHEN and SYDVKM. The CDR3, as DNA: TGTGCCAGCACGCGGTCTAGCGGCTCCTACAATGAGCAGTTCTTC. It translates to CASTRSSGSYNEQFF.

The J gene is TRBJ2-2, the V gene TRBV28; D remains ambiguous. The germline V gene encodes CDR1 MDHEN and CDR2 SYDVKM. Between the trimmed V and J ends, which lost 2 bases and 2 bases, there was a span of 12 bases. CDR3 size: 16 residues. DNA for the CDR3: TGTGCCAGCAGTTTAGATCGGCGGCCTAACACCGGGGAGCTGTTTTTT. Its translation: CASSLDRRPNTGELFF.

The gene calls are TRBV27 and TRBJ2-7; perhaps TRBD2 as D (6 bases). The CDR3 consists of 15 residues. Germline CDR1 and CDR2: MNHEY and SMNVEV (reference sequence). V lost 0 bases to trimming and J lost 3 bases, with 12 bases between them. The CDR3, as DNA: TGTGCCAGCAGTTTATCGTTCTCGGGACTCTACGAGCAGTACTTC. This gives the protein CASSLSFSGLYEQYF.